The 17 T cell receptor beta chains reported below all come from one sample, sequenced in a study of neoadjuvant nivolumab and ipilimumab in lung cancer. Sequencing used immunoSEQ multiplex PCR; TCRdb keeps in-frame clones, though not all of them. The data contain roughly 8,600 clones, under 90% of them singletons. The starting material was tumor tissue, obtained after neoadjuvant nivolumab, alone or with ipilimumab, at or shortly before surgery. These TCRs come from an adult with non-small cell lung cancer.

The chain couples TRBV4-1 to TRBJ2-7, with D possibly TRBD1 on 6 matching bases. V lost 1 base and J 6 bases, leaving 19 bases between the germline ends. CDR3 size: 16 residues. Germline lookup yields CDR1 MGHRA and CDR2 YSYEKL. The CDR3 nucleotides are TGCGCCAGCAGCCAAGGGCCACAGGGCATTTATGTCGAGCAGTACTTC. It encodes CASSQGPQGIYVEQYF.

This clone was counted a few times. The gene calls are TRBV6-1 and TRBJ2-1; a possible D gene is TRBD2 (6 bases). V was trimmed by 4 bases and J by 8 bases, leaving 15 bases between them. This CDR3 has 14 amino acids. Germline loops: CDR1 MNHNS, CDR2 SASEGT. Here the CDR3 DNA reads TGTGCCAGCAGTGGCCGGGACGGGGAGGATGAGCAGTTCTTC. Its protein is CASSGRDGEDEQFF.

A few counts support this clone. V usage is TRBV2 and J usage is TRBJ2-2; a weak D match, TRBD1 (6 bases). CDR1 SNHLY and CDR2 FYNNEI come from the germline V gene. V lost 9 bases and J lost 6, with 17 bases in between. This CDR3 region has 14 residues. The CDR3 sequence is CARRSTGLSGELFF. For the CDR3, the DNA is TGTGCCAGAAGGTCAACAGGGTTGTCCGGGGAGCTGTTTTTT.

V and J are TRBV4-2 and TRBJ2-1; TRBD2 matches at 10 bases. The CDR3 length is 18 residues. Losses at the gene ends were 1 base for V and 0 bases for J; bases not matched to a gene: 6. CDR1 and CDR2 (germline): LGHNA, YNFKEQ. This CDR3 is CASSQVSGGFGSYNEQFF. The CDR3 coding sequence is TGTGCCAGCAGCCAAGTTAGCGGGGGGTTTGGCTCCTACAATGAGCAGTTCTTC.

The gene calls are TRBV5-1 and TRBJ1-5, with unresolved D. V lost 4 bases, J lost 5 bases, and 13 bases lay in between. The CDR3 consists of 14 residues. CDR1 is SGHRS and CDR2 is YFSETQ in the germline V gene. The CDR3 region has the DNA TGCGCCAGCAGCGCTATGACTGGGGATCAGCCCCAGCATTTT. It yields the protein CASSAMTGDQPQHF. Full variable domain (outside the CDR3, taken from reference TRBV5-1 and TRBJ1-5): KAGVTQTPRYLIKTRGQQVTLSCSPISGHRSVSWYQQTPGQGLQFLFEYFSETQRNKGNFPGRFSGRQFSNSRSEMNVSTLELGDSALYLCASSAMTGDQPQHFGDGTRLSIL.

The V call is TRBV10-2, the J call TRBJ2-7, with D maybe TRBD2 (5 bases). The length of the CDR3 is 14 residues. The V gene's germline CDR1 is WSHSY and CDR2 SAAADI. The V end lost 4 bases, the J end lost 3 bases, and 13 bases lay between the germline ends. CDR3 protein: CASSVRGSSYEQYF. The CDR3 DNA is TGCGCCAGCAGTGTTCGTGGGAGTAGCTACGAGCAGTACTTC.

The chain is built from TRBV5-4 and TRBJ1-4; D not resolved. In germline, CDR1 is SGHNT, CDR2 YYREEE (reference sequence). V dropped 0 bases and J dropped 5 bases, with 2 bases sitting between them. The CDR3 has 12 amino acids. CDR3 amino acids: CASSLGNEKLFF. The CDR3 DNA is TGTGCCAGCAGCTTGGGGAATGAAAAACTGTTTTTT.

The chain uses TRBV30 and TRBJ2-3; 11 bases map to TRBD2. CDR1 GTSNPN and CDR2 SVGIG come from the germline V gene (reference sequence). This CDR3 spans 17 amino acids. The V gene end was trimmed by 0 bases and the J gene end by 1 base; junction bases not matched to a gene: 6. This CDR3 is CAWSVPSGRSRTDTQYF. The CDR3 DNA reads as TGTGCCTGGAGTGTACCTAGCGGGAGGTCCCGCACAGATACGCAGTATTTT. The full variable domain, its missing parts supplied by reference TRBV30 and TRBJ2-3, is SQTIHQWPATLVQPVGSPLSLECTVEGTSNPNLYWYRQAAGRGLQLLFYSVGIGQISSEVPQNLSASRPQDRQFILSSKKLLLSDSGFYLCAWSVPSGRSRTDTQYFGPGTRLTVL.

This clone was seen once. The chain combines TRBV6-6 with TRBJ2-1; 13 bases are a match to TRBD2. The CDR3 runs 15 residues. V dropped 2 bases and J dropped 9; count of bases not matched to a gene: 4. Germline V CDR1 and CDR2: MNHNY, SVGAGI (reference sequence). CDR3 nucleotide sequence: TGTGCCAGCAGTTACCAACTAGCGGGGGGGGGTGAGCAGTTCTTC. It specifies CASSYQLAGGGEQFF.

CDR3 DNA: TGTGCCAGCAGCTTGGCGGCAGGGCCTTTCTACGAGCAGTACTTC. Its protein is CASSLAAGPFYEQYF. This rearrangement joins TRBV5-4 to TRBJ2-7, with a tentative D call TRBD1 (5 bases). The CDR3 runs 15 residues. The V gene lost 0 bases and the J gene lost 3 bases, with 13 bases spanning the gap. From germline, CDR1 is SGHNT and CDR2 YYREEE (reference sequence).

This clone has more than one count but fewer than ten. The V and J genes are TRBV30 and TRBJ1-5; TRBD1 is a possible D gene (6 bases). The CDR3 has 15 residues. Trimming removed 5 bases at V and 4 bases at J, with 18 bases between. CDR1 is GTSNPN, CDR2 SVGIG, per germline (reference sequence). The CDR3 DNA is TGTGCCTGGGGTTCCGGGACAAGTCATAATCAGCCCCAGCATTTT. Amino acid sequence: CAWGSGTSHNQPQHF. Full variable domain (rest looked up from reference TRBV30 and TRBJ1-5): SQTIHQWPATLVQPVGSPLSLECTVEGTSNPNLYWYRQAAGRGLQLLFYSVGIGQISSEVPQNLSASRPQDRQFILSSKKLLLSDSGFYLCAWGSGTSHNQPQHFGDGTRLSIL.

J is TRBJ2-3 and V is TRBV5-1; 8 bases map to TRBD2. The junction had 12 bases not matched to a gene; V was cut back by 1 base and J by 5 bases. This CDR3 is built from 17 residues. CDR1 and CDR2 (germline): SGHRS, YFSETQ. The CDR3 spells CASSLQSSGSFKDTQYF. The DNA for the CDR3 is TGCGCCAGCAGCTTGCAGTCCAGCGGGAGTTTCAAAGATACGCAGTATTTT.

CDR3 sequence: CASSEPRGLAFF. CDR3 coding DNA: TGTGCCAGCAGTGAACCACGGGGGCTAGCTTTCTTT. This chain connects TRBV25-1 to TRBJ1-1; possible D gene TRBD1, 6 bases. V was pared by 2 bases and J by 10 bases, with 11 bases between. Per germline, CDR1 MGHDK and CDR2 SYGVNS. This CDR3 region has 12 residues.

The V and J genes are TRBV14 and TRBJ1-2; D gene unclear. Trimming removed 4 bases at V and 5 bases at J, with 14 bases between. Germline V gene lookup returns CDR1 SGHDN and CDR2 FVKESK. The CDR3 has 14 residues. In DNA form, the CDR3 reads TGTGCCAGCAGCCCGCAGGCGGGAGTTTATGGCTACACCTTC. This encodes CASSPQAGVYGYTF.

The chain links TRBV5-1 to TRBJ1-6; TRBD1 is a possible D gene (5 bases). The germline gives CDR1 SGHRS, CDR2 YFSETQ. The ends were cut back, 3 bases at V and 0 bases at J, with 10 bases in the middle. CDR3 length equals 16 residues. DNA of the CDR3: TGCGCCAGCAGCTCCGCCGACAGCTCCTATAATTCACCCCTCCACTTT. This translates into CASSSADSSYNSPLHF.

V usage is TRBV7-9 and J usage is TRBJ2-7; 8 nucleotides line up with TRBD2. J lost 6 bases, V lost 3 bases, and 7 bases had no gene match. CDR1 is SEHNR, CDR2 FQNEAQ, per germline (reference sequence). This CDR3 comprises 14 residues. The CDR3 protein is CASSLDTGGAEQYF. The DNA for the CDR3 is TGTGCCAGCAGCTTGGACACCGGGGGGGCCGAGCAGTACTTC. The full variable domain, with the rest looked up from reference TRBV7-9 and TRBJ2-7, is DTGVSQNPRHKITKRGQNVTFRCDPISEHNRLYWYRQTLGQGPEFLTYFQNEAQLEKSRLLSDRFSAERPKGSFSTLEIQRTEQGDSAMYLCASSLDTGGAEQYFGPGTRLTVT.

In nucleotides, the CDR3 is TGTGCCAGCAGTTACCATCCGGGACAGGGTGCAGATACGCAGTATTTT. This gives the protein CASSYHPGQGADTQYF. The chain has TRBV6-6 and TRBJ2-3; 9 bases fit TRBD1. This CDR3 has 16 residues. CDR1 is MNHNY, CDR2 SVGAGI, per germline (reference sequence). Germline trimming cut 2 bases from V and 4 bases from J; bases unmatched to any gene: 7.